One and the same sample provided the 32 T cell receptor beta chains below, sequenced in a study of control samples from healthy donors and cancer patients. Assay: immunoSEQ multiplex PCR; the TCRdb copy retains only in-frame clones and omits some. This sample has about 99,000 clones, with about 89% found just once. Material for sequencing was PBMCs. These receptors originate from a man between 60 and 75 years old with lung cancer.

In this sample, this clone turned up a few times. The V and J genes are TRBV20-1 and TRBJ1-1; 7 bases match TRBD1. This CDR3 spans 11 amino acids. Losses at the gene ends were 6 bases for V and 5 bases for J; bases not matched to a gene: 3. Per the germline V gene, CDR1 is DFQATT and CDR2 is SNEGSKA (reference sequence). The CDR3 here is CSAPGQTEAFF. The CDR3 DNA sequence: TGCAGTGCCCCGGGACAGACTGAAGCTTTCTTT.

The J gene is TRBJ1-1, the V gene TRBV3-1 (or the pseudogene TRBV3-2); 8 bases are shared with TRBD1. Trimming at V came to 7 bases and at J to 1 base, leaving 8 bases not matched to a gene. Germline loops: CDR1 LGHDT, CDR2 YNNKEL (reference sequence). CDR3 length: 15 amino acids. As DNA, the CDR3 is TGTGCCAGCACCTTCCAAGGGACAGGGAACACTGAAGCTTTCTTT. It is translated as CASTFQGTGNTEAFF.

The rearrangement uses TRBV5-6 and TRBJ1-4; D uncertain. Trimming left V 2 bases short and J 8 bases short, with 10 bases between. The CDR3 is 13 amino acids. Germline V gene data show CDR1 as SGHDT and CDR2 as YYEEEE. CDR3 loop: CASSFGKAEKLFF. The CDR3 coding sequence is TGTGCCAGCAGCTTCGGGAAAGCAGAAAAACTGTTTTTT.

This chain connects TRBV7-2 to TRBJ2-3; no clear D gene. Trimming took off 1 base at V and 5 bases at J, with 7 bases between the two ends. The CDR3 extends over 13 amino acids. From germline, CDR1 is SGHTA and CDR2 FQGNSA. Here the CDR3 DNA reads TGTGCCAGCAGCTTAGGATCCGGAGATACGCAGTATTTT. Translating it yields CASSLGSGDTQYF.

J is TRBJ2-7 and V is TRBV6-5, with TRBD1 matching over 9 bases. CDR1 and CDR2 from the germline V gene are MNHEY and SVGAGI. The CDR3 runs to 13 residues. The trim removed 4 bases at V and 10 bases at J, leaving 8 bases unmatched. CDR3 protein: CASSLTRDRVQYV. Here the CDR3 DNA reads TGTGCCAGCAGTTTAACCAGGGACAGGGTACAGTACGTC.

The genes are TRBV6-5 and TRBJ1-6; D uncertain. CDR1 and CDR2 from the germline V gene are MNHEY and SVGAGI. The CDR3 has 15 residues. Trimming took 11 bases from V and 5 from J, leaving 19 bases between them. The CDR3 protein is CAGRADFLDNSPLHF. The CDR3 DNA sequence: TGTGCCGGACGGGCGGACTTTCTCGATAATTCACCCCTCCACTTT.

The gene calls are TRBV5-4 and TRBJ2-2, with 7 bases lining up with TRBD1. This CDR3 region has 16 residues. V dropped 4 bases and J dropped 1; count of bases not matched to a gene: 7. Germline CDR1 and CDR2: SGHNT and YYREEE (reference sequence). The CDR3 nucleotides read TGTGCCAGCAGCCATCGAAGACAGGGGAACACCGGGGAGCTGTTTTTT. Protein product: CASSHRRQGNTGELFF.

In DNA form, the CDR3 reads TGCGCCAGCAGCTTGGTGGGAGAAAAACTGTTTTTT. Translating it yields CASSLVGEKLFF. This chain links TRBV5-1 with TRBJ1-4; unclear D gene. The germline gives CDR1 SGHRS, CDR2 YFSETQ. The CDR3 runs 12 residues. Trimming removed 0 bases at V and 8 bases at J, with 5 bases between.

In regard to this clone: Relative to the germline gene, one junction end is altered; a read error may explain this. The chain uses TRBV5-5 and TRBJ1-5; 8 bases agree with TRBD1. There are 15 residues in the CDR3. CDR1 is SGHKS, CDR2 YYEKEE, per germline (reference sequence). CDR3 sequence (DNA): TGTGCCAGCACCTTGGACAGGGTCAGCAATCAGCCCCAGCATTTT. Its protein is CASTLDRVSNQPQHF.

V is TRBV5-1 and J is TRBJ2-5, with D tentatively TRBD2 (6 bases). Trimming took off 2 bases at V and 3 bases at J, with 11 bases between the two ends. The CDR3 spans 14 residues. Germline values: CDR1 SGHRS, CDR2 YFSETQ. CDR3 sequence: CASSFHWGEETQYF. In DNA, the CDR3 is TGCGCCAGCAGCTTCCACTGGGGGGAAGAGACCCAGTACTTC. The variable domain in full, with the rest retrieved from reference TRBV5-1 and TRBJ2-5, is KAGVTQTPRYLIKTRGQQVTLSCSPISGHRSVSWYQQTPGQGLQFLFEYFSETQRNKGNFPGRFSGRQFSNSRSEMNVSTLELGDSALYLCASSFHWGEETQYFGPGTRLLVL.

The J gene is TRBJ1-1, the V gene TRBV7-9, with 9 positions matching TRBD1. Germline values: CDR1 SEHNR, CDR2 FQNEAQ (reference sequence). This CDR3 is 14 amino acids long. The J segment lost 4 bases and the V segment lost 5 bases, leaving 5 bases of the junction unmatched. The CDR3 nucleotides read TGTGCCAGCAGCGTGACAGGGGGAGGCACTGAAGCTTTCTTT. Protein product: CASSVTGGGTEAFF.

V and J are TRBV29-1 and TRBJ2-3, with 9 bases that match TRBD2. The CDR3 extends over 15 amino acids. CDR1 is SQVTM, CDR2 ANQGSEA, per germline. With 4 bases clipped from V and 5 bases from J, the junction kept 10 bases outside the gene matches. This CDR3 is CSVADRGLAGDTQYF. CDR3 coding DNA: TGCAGCGTTGCTGACCGGGGACTAGCCGGAGATACGCAGTATTTT.

This chain connects TRBV25-1 to TRBJ1-6; D may be TRBD1 (5 bases). In germline, CDR1 is MGHDK, CDR2 SYGVNS. The CDR3 is 13 residues long. The V end lost 5 bases, the J end lost 14 bases, and 16 bases lay between the germline ends. CDR3 nucleotide sequence: TGTGCCAGCAGTCCTCTCTGGACACCAGCCCTCCACTTT. Its translation: CASSPLWTPALHF.

This clone has just a few counts. This chain connects TRBV9 to TRBJ1-1; TRBD1 aligns across 8 bases. CDR1 and CDR2 from the germline V gene are SGDLS and YYNGEE. CDR3 length equals 15 residues. V was pared by 4 bases and J by 5 bases, with 10 bases of the junction left unmatched. The CDR3 nucleotides read TGTGCCAGCAGCCCCCGGGACAGGTCGTGGACTGAAGCTTTCTTT. This sequence encodes CASSPRDRSWTEAFF.

The V call is TRBV30, the J call TRBJ1-2; a weak D match, TRBD1 (5 bases). With 3 bases removed from V and 8 bases from J, the gap between germline ends came to 19 bases. The CDR3 covers 14 residues. The germline gives CDR1 GTSNPN, CDR2 SVGIG (reference sequence). Written as DNA, the CDR3 is TGTGCCTGGAGCATGTACATATCAGGGAGCGGCTACACCTTC. Translating it yields CAWSMYISGSGYTF.

This chain joins TRBV20-1 and TRBJ1-6; 7 positions match TRBD1. This CDR3 comprises 15 residues. Germline CDR1 reads DFQATT; CDR2 reads SNEGSKA (reference sequence). V lost 3 bases, J lost 5 bases, and 7 bases stayed unmatched. The CDR3 sequence is CSASDRGGHNSPLHF. The CDR3 DNA sequence: TGCAGTGCTAGTGATCGAGGGGGCCATAATTCACCCCTCCACTTT.

The V and J genes are TRBV7-3 and TRBJ2-2, with D uncertain. The ends were cut back, 5 bases at V and 0 bases at J, with 13 bases in the middle. Per germline, CDR1 SGHTA and CDR2 FQGTGA. CDR3 length equals 16 residues. The CDR3 DNA is TGTGCCAGCAGCATGAATGGCTACTCGAACACCGGGGAGCTGTTTTTT. Protein: CASSMNGYSNTGELFF.

The CDR3 reads CASSYSGLAEQYF. As DNA, the CDR3 is TGTGCCAGCAGTTACTCGGGACTCGCCGAGCAGTACTTC. The V call is TRBV6-5, the J call TRBJ2-7, with D possibly TRBD2 on 6 matching bases. V lost 0 bases, J lost 6 bases, and 9 bases lay in between. The CDR3 spans 13 residues. Germline V gene lookup returns CDR1 MNHEY and CDR2 SVGAGI.

The chain employs TRBV6-5 and TRBJ2-7, with TRBD1 as a possible D gene (5 bases). Trimming took off 6 bases at V and 0 bases at J, with 9 bases between the two ends. CDR1 and CDR2 (germline): MNHEY, SVGAGI. The CDR3 is 13 residues long. Here the CDR3 reads CASSIRDSYEQYV. The CDR3 nucleotides are TGTGCCAGCAGCATCAGGGACTCCTACGAGCAGTACGTC.

The chain uses TRBV12-5 and TRBJ2-5; 8 bases are a match to TRBD1. J was trimmed by 3 bases and V by 6 bases; bases with no gene match: 9. Germline CDR1 and CDR2: LGHNT and FRNRAP. The CDR3 sequence is 15 residues long. The CDR3 reads CASGQIGTGKETQYF. For the CDR3, the DNA is TGTGCTAGTGGACAAATTGGGACAGGCAAAGAGACCCAGTACTTC.

The genes are TRBV29-1 and TRBJ2-4; TRBD2 is a possible D gene (5 bases). CDR1 is SQVTM and CDR2 is ANQGSEA in the germline V gene. The CDR3 runs 15 residues. The V end was cut by 2 bases, the J end by 8 bases, with 19 bases between. The DNA for the CDR3 is TGCAGCGTTGAAAGTTTTCTGGAGGAAGGGTACATTCAGTACTTC. It is translated as CSVESFLEEGYIQYF.

This clone was detected once. The chain carries TRBV7-8 and TRBJ2-7; D unresolved. The CDR3 is made up of 13 amino acids. V dropped 3 bases and J dropped 2 bases, with 8 bases sitting between them. In germline, CDR1 is SGHVS, CDR2 FQNEAQ. The CDR3 sequence is CASSLAITYEQYV. In DNA form, the CDR3 reads TGTGCCAGCAGCTTGGCTATCACCTACGAGCAGTACGTC.

The CDR3 region has the DNA TGTGCCAGCAGTCCCCCGGGCCGCTCTGGAAACACCATATATTTT. This translates into CASSPPGRSGNTIYF. The rearrangement joins TRBV6-6 to TRBJ1-3; no definite D call. The V gene's germline CDR1 is MNHNY and CDR2 SVGAGI (reference sequence). Trimming took 5 bases from V and 0 from J, leaving 11 bases between them. The CDR3 is made up of 15 amino acids.

CDR3 loop: CASSIQGGWDSPLHF. The CDR3 nucleotides read TGTGCCAGTAGTATTCAAGGGGGTTGGGATTCACCCCTCCACTTT. V is TRBV19 and J is TRBJ1-6; D perhaps matches TRBD1 (6 bases). This CDR3 is built from 15 residues. Germline assignment: CDR1 LNHDA and CDR2 SQIVND (reference sequence). Trimming removed 3 bases at V and 8 bases at J, with 14 bases between.

The chain uses TRBV19 and TRBJ1-5, with D possibly matching TRBD1 (6 bases). The CDR3 has 15 residues. V was shortened by 5 bases and J by 3 bases, with 14 bases between the two germline ends. Germline V lookup: CDR1 LNHDA, CDR2 SQIVND (reference sequence). The CDR3 spells CASSSGGQNNQPQHF. CDR3 nucleotides: TGTGCCAGTAGTTCTGGAGGACAGAACAATCAGCCCCAGCATTTT.

A single count supports this clone. The chain uses TRBV28 and TRBJ1-5; D is unclear. V lost 2 bases, J lost 0 bases, and 11 bases lay in between. Germline values: CDR1 MDHEN, CDR2 SYDVKM. The CDR3 has 16 amino acids. CDR3 bases: TGTGCCAGCAGTTTAGCGCCGCGTTATAGCAATCAGCCCCAGCATTTT. Translated, it gives CASSLAPRYSNQPQHF.

The CDR3 protein is CASLTSGLREQYF. CDR3 in DNA: TGTGCCAGCCTGACTAGCGGACTACGGGAGCAGTACTTC. The rearrangement joins TRBV27 to TRBJ2-7, with 9 bases aligning to TRBD2. This CDR3 is built from 13 residues. The germline CDR1 and CDR2 sequences are MNHEY and SMNVEV (reference sequence). Trimming at V came to 8 bases and at J to 7 bases, leaving 9 bases not matched to a gene.

The chain couples TRBV6-4 to TRBJ2-3; D possibly corresponds to TRBD1 (5 bases). The ends were cut back, 3 bases at V and 0 bases at J, with 10 bases in the middle. The CDR3 sequence is 15 residues long. Per the germline V gene, CDR1 is MRHNA and CDR2 is SNTAGT. CDR3 residues: CASSDGAGSTDTQYF. Here the CDR3 DNA reads TGTGCCAGCAGTGATGGGGCAGGGAGCACAGATACGCAGTATTTT.

This chain joins TRBV7-9 and TRBJ2-7; 10 bases agree with TRBD2. Germline V lookup: CDR1 SEHNR, CDR2 FQNEAQ (reference sequence). This CDR3 is 14 amino acids long. The CDR3 DNA is TGTGTCAGCAGCTTAGCGGGGGGCTCCTACGAGCAGTACGTC. It encodes CVSSLAGGSYEQYV.

The chain uses TRBV4-1 and TRBJ2-3; D is ambiguous. The germline gives CDR1 MGHRA, CDR2 YSYEKL. Trimming took off 1 base at V and 4 bases at J, with 15 bases between the two ends. The CDR3 extends over 16 amino acids. CDR3 DNA: TGCGCCAGCAGCCAAGTCAACATGGGCTTTTCAGATACGCAGTATTTT. This codes for CASSQVNMGFSDTQYF.

This clone has just one count. This chain joins TRBV24-1 and TRBJ2-2; the D gene could be TRBD1 or TRBD2 (5 bases each). The ends were cut back, 4 bases at V and 1 base at J, with 12 bases in the middle. This CDR3 comprises 16 residues. Germline lookup yields CDR1 KGHDR and CDR2 SFDVKD. The CDR3 sequence is CATSDSGTENTGELFF. Here the CDR3 DNA reads TGTGCCACCAGTGACTCCGGGACGGAGAACACCGGGGAGCTGTTTTTT.

The chain uses TRBV9 and TRBJ2-1, with a weak D call TRBD1 (6 bases). Per the germline V gene, CDR1 is SGDLS and CDR2 is YYNGEE. The CDR3 covers 16 residues. The V end lost 1 base, the J end lost 4 bases, and 15 bases lay between the germline ends. CDR3 loop: CASSVSSGTRYNEQFF. The CDR3 DNA follows: TGTGCCAGCAGCGTATCCTCCGGGACAAGGTACAATGAGCAGTTCTTC.